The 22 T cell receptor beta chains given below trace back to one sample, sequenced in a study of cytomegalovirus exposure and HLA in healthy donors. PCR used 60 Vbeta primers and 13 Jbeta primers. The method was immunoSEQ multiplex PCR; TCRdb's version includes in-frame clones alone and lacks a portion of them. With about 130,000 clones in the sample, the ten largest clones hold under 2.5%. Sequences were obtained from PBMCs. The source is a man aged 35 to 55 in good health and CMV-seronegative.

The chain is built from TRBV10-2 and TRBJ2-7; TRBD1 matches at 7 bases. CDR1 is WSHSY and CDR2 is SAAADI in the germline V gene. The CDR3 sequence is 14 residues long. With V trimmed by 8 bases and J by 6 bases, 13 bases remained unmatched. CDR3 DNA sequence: TGCGCCAGCCGAAGGGGGCAGGGAATAGGCGAGCAGTACTTC. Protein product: CASRRGQGIGEQYF.

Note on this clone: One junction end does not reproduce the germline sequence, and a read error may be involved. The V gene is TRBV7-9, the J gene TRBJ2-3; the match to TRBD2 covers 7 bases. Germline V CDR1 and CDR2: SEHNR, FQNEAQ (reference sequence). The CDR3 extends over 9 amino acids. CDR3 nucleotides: TGCGGGGAGGGAGATACGCAGTATTTT. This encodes CGEGDTQYF.

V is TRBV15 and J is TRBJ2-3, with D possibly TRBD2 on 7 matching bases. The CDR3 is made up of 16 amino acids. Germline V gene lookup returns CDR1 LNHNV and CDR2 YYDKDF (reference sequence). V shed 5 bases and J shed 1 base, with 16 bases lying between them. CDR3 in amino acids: CATSLGRDTRTDTQYF. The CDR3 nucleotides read TGTGCCACCAGCCTGGGGAGGGACACCCGCACAGATACGCAGTATTTT.

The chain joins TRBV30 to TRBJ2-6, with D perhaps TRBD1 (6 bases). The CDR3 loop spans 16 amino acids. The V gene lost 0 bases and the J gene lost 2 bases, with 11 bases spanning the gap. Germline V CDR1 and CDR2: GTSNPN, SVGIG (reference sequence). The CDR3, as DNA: TGTGCCTGGAGTGTACACCCAGGGGCTGGGGCCAACGTCCTGACTTTC. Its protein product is CAWSVHPGAGANVLTF.

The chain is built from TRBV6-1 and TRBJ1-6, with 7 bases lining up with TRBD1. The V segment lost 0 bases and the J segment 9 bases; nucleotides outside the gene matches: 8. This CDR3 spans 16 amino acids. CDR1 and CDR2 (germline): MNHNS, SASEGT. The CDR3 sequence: CASSEARQGFVSPLHF. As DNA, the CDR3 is TGTGCCAGCAGTGAAGCAAGACAGGGTTTTGTTTCACCCCTCCACTTT.

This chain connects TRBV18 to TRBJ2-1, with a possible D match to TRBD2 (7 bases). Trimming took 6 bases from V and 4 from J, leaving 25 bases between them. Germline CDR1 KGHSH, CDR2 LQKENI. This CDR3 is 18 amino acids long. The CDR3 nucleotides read TGTGCCAGCTCGCCAAAGAAAGGCGAGGGGGGGACTTACAATGAGCAGTTCTTC. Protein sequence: CASSPKKGEGGTYNEQFF.

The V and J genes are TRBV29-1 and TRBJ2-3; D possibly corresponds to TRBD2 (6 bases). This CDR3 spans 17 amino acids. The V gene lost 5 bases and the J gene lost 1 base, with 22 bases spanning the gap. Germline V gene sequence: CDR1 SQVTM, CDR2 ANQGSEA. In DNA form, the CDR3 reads TGCAGCGTTTGGTTGATTTGGGGGGTGGTTGGCACAGATACGCAGTATTTT. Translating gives CSVWLIWGVVGTDTQYF.

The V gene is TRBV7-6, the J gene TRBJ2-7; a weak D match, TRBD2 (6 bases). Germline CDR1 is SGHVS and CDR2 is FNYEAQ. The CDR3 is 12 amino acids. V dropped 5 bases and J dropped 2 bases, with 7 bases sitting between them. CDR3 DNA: TGTGCCAGCAGCCCGGGGGCCTACGAGCAGTACTTC. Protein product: CASSPGAYEQYF.

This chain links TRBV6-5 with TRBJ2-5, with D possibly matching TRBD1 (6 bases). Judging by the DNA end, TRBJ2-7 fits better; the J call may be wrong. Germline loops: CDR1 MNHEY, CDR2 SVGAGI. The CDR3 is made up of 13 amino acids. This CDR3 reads CASRTAGAYEQYF. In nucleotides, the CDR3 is TGTGCCAGCAGAACCGCAGGGGCTTACGAGCAGTACTTC.

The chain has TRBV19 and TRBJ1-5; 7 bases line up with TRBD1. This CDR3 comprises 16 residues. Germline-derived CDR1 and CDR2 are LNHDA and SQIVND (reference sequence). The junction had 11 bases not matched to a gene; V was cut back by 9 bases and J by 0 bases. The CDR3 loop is CASTGTVPYSNQPQHF. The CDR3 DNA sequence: TGTGCCAGCACCGGGACAGTTCCTTATAGCAATCAGCCCCAGCATTTT.

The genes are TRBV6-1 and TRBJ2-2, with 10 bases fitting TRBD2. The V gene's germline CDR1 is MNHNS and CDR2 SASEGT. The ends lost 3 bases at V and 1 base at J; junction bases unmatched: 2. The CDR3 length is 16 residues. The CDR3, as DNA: TGTGCCAGCAGTGACTGGACTAGCGGGAACACCGGGGAGCTGTTTTTT. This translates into CASSDWTSGNTGELFF.

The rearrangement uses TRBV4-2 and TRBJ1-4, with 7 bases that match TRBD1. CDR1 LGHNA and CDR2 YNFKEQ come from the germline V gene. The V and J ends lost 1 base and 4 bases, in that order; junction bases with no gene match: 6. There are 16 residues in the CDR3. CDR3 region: CASSQGGTDSNEKLFF. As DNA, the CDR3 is TGTGCCAGCAGCCAAGGCGGGACAGATAGTAATGAAAAACTGTTTTTT.

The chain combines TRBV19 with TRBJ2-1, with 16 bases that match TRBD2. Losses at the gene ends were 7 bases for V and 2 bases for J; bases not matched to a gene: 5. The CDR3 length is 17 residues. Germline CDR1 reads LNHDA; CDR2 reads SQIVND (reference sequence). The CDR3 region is CASTPGTSGRAYNEQFF. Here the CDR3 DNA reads TGTGCCAGTACCCCCGGGACTAGCGGGAGGGCCTACAATGAGCAGTTCTTC. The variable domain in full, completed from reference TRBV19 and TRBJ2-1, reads DGGITQSPKYLFRKEGQNVTLSCEQNLNHDAMYWYRQDPGQGLRLIYYSQIVNDFQKGDIAEGYSVSREKKESFPLTVTSAQKNPTAFYLCASTPGTSGRAYNEQFFGPGTRLTVL.

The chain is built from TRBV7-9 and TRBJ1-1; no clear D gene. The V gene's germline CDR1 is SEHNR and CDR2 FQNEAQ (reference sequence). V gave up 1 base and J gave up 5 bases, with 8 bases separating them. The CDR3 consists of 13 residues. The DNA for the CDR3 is TGTGCCAGCAGCTTAGTCGAGGGTACTGAAGCTTTCTTT. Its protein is CASSLVEGTEAFF.

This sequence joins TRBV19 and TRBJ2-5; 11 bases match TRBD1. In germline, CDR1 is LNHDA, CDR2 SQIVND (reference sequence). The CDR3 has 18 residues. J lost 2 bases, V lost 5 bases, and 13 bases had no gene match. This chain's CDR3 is CASSRHGQGAGWQETQYF. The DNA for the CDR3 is TGTGCCAGTAGTCGTCACGGACAGGGGGCAGGGTGGCAAGAGACCCAGTACTTC.

The DNA for the CDR3 is TGTGCCAGCAGCTTCTCCCTCGGTTCTAGCGGGATGAGGGAGCAGTACTTC. This sequence encodes CASSFSLGSSGMREQYF. This chain uses TRBV5-6 with TRBJ2-7; 9 bases agree with TRBD2. J lost 7 bases, V lost 2 bases, and 16 bases had no gene match. There are 17 residues in the CDR3. CDR1 and CDR2 from the germline V gene are SGHDT and YYEEEE.

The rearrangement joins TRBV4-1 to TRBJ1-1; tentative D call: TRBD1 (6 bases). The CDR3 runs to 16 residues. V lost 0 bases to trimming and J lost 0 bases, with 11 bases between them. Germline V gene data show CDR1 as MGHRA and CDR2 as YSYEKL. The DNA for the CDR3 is TGCGCCAGCAGCCAAGAGGGGGCTGGAATGAACACTGAAGCTTTCTTT. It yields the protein CASSQEGAGMNTEAFF.

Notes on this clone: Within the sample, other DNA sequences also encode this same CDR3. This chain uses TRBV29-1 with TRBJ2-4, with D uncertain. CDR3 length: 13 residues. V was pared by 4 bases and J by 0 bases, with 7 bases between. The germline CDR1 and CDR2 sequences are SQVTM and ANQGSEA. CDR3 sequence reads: CSVAGLAKNIQYF. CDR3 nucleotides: TGCAGCGTTGCCGGGTTAGCCAAAAACATTCAGTACTTC. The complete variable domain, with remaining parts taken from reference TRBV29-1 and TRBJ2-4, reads SAVISQKPSRDICQRGTSLTIQCQVDSQVTMMFWYRQQPGQSLTLIATANQGSEATYESGFVIDKFPISRPNLTFSTLTVSNMSPEDSSIYLCSVAGLAKNIQYFGAGTRLSVL.

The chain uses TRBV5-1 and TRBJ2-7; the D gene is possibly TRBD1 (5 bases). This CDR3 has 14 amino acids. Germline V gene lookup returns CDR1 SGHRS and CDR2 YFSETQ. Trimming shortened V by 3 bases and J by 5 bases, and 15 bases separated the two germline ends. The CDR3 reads CASSYGRRVHEQYF. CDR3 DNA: TGCGCCAGCAGCTACGGCCGCAGGGTCCACGAGCAGTACTTC.

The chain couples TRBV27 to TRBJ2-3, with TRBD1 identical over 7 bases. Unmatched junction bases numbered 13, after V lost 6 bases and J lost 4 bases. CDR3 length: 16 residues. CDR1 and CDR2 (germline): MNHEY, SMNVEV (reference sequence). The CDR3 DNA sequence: TGTGCCAGCAGCTGGGAGACAGGGAGTGCGGCAGATACGCAGTATTTT. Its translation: CASSWETGSAADTQYF.

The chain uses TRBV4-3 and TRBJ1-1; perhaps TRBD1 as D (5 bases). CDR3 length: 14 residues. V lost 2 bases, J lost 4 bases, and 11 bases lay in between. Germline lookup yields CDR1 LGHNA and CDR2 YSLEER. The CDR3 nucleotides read TGCGCCAGCAGCCAACAGGGAGGGTCCACTGAAGCTTTCTTT. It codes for CASSQQGGSTEAFF.

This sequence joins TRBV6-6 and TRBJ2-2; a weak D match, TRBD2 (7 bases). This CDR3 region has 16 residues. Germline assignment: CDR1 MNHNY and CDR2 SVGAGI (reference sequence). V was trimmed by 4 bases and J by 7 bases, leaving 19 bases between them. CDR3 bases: TGTGCCAGCAGTTTCGGACAGCTAAGGGGGGGCGGGGAGCTGTTTTTT. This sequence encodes CASSFGQLRGGGELFF.